This T cell receptor beta chain originates from a study of HIV-infected patients and healthy controls. Points from the study as a whole: Eight alpha and eight beta V genes differed significantly in mean usage between HIV-infected patients and controls. Comparisons were complicated because patients and controls had unequal numbers of distinct sequences. Healthy controls carried many MAIT alpha-chain CDR3s, while HIV+ repertoires had few.

All unsorted peripheral T cells were captured because whole blood was used without fractionation. This clonotype was recorded at least ten times. Antigen: not known. Reverse transcription used around 500 ng RNA and constant-region primers for alpha and beta. Alpha and beta chain libraries were made separately by chain-specific third strand synthesis with multiplexing indices. In TCRdb, the 5' RACE reads were re-called with MiXCR into one record per CDR3 protein. The sample gives approximately 13,000 distinct CDR3 sequences, about 5.1% of which show up once; around 3.3% is in the top ten. CDR1 PRHDT and CDR2 FYEKMQ come from the germline V gene (reference sequence). V lost 4 bases, J lost 6 bases, and 13 bases lay in between. This CDR3 is built from 15 residues.

V usage is TRBV13 and J usage is TRBJ1-6; D is unresolved. This TCR was recovered from an adult in good health. The sequencing input was blood. DNA of the CDR3: TGTGCCAGCAGCTACTTCTCCAGTTCTAATTCACCCCTCCACTTT. This translates into CASSYFSSSNSPLHF.